The clone carrying this TCR beta chain was picked up a small number of times. What it binds is not known. These data originate in a study of T cell responses to AZD1222 COVID-19 vaccine. The data were produced by immunoSEQ multiplex PCR, yet TCRdb's version contains in-frame clones alone and is incomplete. The profile shows tens of thousands of clones, roughly 90% of them singletons. Study conclusions and caveats: Rises in breadth and depth of Spike-specific TCRs came after two AZD1222 doses.

Germline lookup yields CDR1 MRHNA and CDR2 SNTAGT. CDR3 size: 15 residues. J lost 6 bases, V lost 0 bases, and 5 bases had no gene match. The receptor was derived from an adult who received the AZD1222 COVID-19 vaccine. The sequencing here drew on peripheral blood, taken 28 days after the second AZD1222 dose. The J gene is TRBJ2-1, the V gene TRBV6-4; 7 bases fit TRBD2. CDR3 residues: CASSDSAGVGNEQFF. The DNA for the CDR3 is TGTGCCAGCAGTGACTCGGCGGGAGTGGGCAATGAGCAGTTCTTC.